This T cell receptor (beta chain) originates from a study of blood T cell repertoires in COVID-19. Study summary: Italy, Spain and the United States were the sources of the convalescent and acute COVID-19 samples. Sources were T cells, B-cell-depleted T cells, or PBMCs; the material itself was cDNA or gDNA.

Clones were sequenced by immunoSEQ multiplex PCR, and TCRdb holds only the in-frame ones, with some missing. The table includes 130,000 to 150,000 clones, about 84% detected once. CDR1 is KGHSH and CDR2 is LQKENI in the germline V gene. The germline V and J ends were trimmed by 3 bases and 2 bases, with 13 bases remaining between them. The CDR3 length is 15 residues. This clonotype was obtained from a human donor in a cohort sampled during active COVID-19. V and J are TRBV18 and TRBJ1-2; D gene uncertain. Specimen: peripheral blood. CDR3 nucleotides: TGTGCCAGCTCACCGGGAGACGCCTACAACTATGGCTACACCTTC. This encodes CASSPGDAYNYGYTF.